This T cell receptor beta chain was obtained from a study of blood T cell repertoires in COVID-19. The CDR3 covers 15 residues. Germline lookup yields CDR1 LNHNV and CDR2 YYDKDF (reference sequence). The trim removed 3 bases at V and 8 bases at J, leaving 12 bases unmatched. Sequencing used immunoSEQ multiplex PCR; TCRdb keeps in-frame clones, though not all of them. Seen here are over 60,000 clones, approximately 79% observed once, and the top ten hold around 16%. This clone has just one count. This clonotype was obtained from a man aged 80 or over with active COVID-19. The rearrangement links TRBV15 to TRBJ1-2, with TRBD1 matching over 7 bases. Specimen: peripheral blood. As DNA, the CDR3 is TGTGCCACCAGCAGTGACAGGGCGGATACTTCCGGCTACACCTTC. This sequence encodes CATSSDRADTSGYTF.